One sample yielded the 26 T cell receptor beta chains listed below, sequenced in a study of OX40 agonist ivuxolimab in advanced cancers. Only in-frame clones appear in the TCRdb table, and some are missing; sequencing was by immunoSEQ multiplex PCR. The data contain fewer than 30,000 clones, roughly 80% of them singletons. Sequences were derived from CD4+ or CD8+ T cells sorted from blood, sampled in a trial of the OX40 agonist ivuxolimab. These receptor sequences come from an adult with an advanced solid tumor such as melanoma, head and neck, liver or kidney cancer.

The CDR3 bases are TGTGCCAGCAGTTTGGGAGCGGGAGCCTCCTACGAGCAGTACTTC. This codes for CASSLGAGASYEQYF. This rearrangement joins TRBV28 to TRBJ2-7; 8 positions agree with TRBD2. This CDR3 has 15 residues. Trimming cost V 3 bases and J 0 bases; bases outside gene matches: 4. Germline CDR1 is MDHEN and CDR2 is SYDVKM. The variable domain in full, completed from reference TRBV28 and TRBJ2-7, reads DVKVTQSSRYLVKRTGEKVFLECVQDMDHENMFWYRQDPGLGLRLIYFSYDVKMKEKGDIPEGYSVSREKKERFSLILESASTNQTSMYLCASSLGAGASYEQYFGPGTRLTVT.

This CDR3 reads CASSLSGGTSTDTQYF. CDR3 bases: TGCGCCAGCAGCCTAAGCGGGGGGACAAGCACAGATACGCAGTATTTT. The chain employs TRBV4-1 and TRBJ2-3, with TRBD2 matching 9 bases. The length of the CDR3 is 16 residues. Unmatched junction bases numbered 5, after V lost 4 bases and J lost 0 bases. Looked up from germline, CDR1 is MGHRA and CDR2 is YSYEKL.

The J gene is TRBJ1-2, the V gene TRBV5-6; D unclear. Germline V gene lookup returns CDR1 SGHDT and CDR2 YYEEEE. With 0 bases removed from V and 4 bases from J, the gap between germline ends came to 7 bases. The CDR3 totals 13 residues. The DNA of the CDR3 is TGTGCCAGCAGCTTGGGGGAGACCTATGGCTACACCTTC. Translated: CASSLGETYGYTF. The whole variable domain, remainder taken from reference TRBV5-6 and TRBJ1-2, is DAGVTQSPTHLIKTRGQQVTLRCSPKSGHDTVSWYQQALGQGPQFIFQYYEEEERQRGNFPDRFSGHQFPNYSSELNVNALLLGDSALYLCASSLGETYGYTFGSGTRLTVV.

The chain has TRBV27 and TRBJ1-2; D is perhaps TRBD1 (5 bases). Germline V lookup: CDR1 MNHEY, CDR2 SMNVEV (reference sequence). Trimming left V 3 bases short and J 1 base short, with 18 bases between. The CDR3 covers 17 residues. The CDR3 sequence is CASSFLWGEVINYGYTF. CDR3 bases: TGTGCCAGCAGTTTCCTATGGGGGGAGGTGATTAACTATGGCTACACCTTC.

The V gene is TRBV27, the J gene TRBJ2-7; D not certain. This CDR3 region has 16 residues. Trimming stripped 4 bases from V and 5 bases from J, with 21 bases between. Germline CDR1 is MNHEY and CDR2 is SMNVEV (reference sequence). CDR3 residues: CASSSLSPVLTNEQYF. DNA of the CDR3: TGTGCCAGCAGTTCCCTAAGCCCGGTATTGACCAACGAGCAGTACTTC.

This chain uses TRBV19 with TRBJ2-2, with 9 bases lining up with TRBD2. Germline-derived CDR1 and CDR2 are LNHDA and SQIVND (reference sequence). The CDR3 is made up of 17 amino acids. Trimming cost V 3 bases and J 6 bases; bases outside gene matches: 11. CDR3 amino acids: CASSMGSGSTFPGELFF. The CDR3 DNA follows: TGTGCCAGTAGTATGGGTAGCGGGAGTACATTCCCCGGGGAGCTGTTTTTT.

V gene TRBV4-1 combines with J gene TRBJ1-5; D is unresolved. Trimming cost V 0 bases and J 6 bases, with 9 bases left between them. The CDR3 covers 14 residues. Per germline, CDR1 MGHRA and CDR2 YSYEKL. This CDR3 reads CASSQEGFGQPQHF. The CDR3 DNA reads TGCGCCAGCAGCCAAGAGGGGTTCGGTCAGCCCCAGCATTTT.

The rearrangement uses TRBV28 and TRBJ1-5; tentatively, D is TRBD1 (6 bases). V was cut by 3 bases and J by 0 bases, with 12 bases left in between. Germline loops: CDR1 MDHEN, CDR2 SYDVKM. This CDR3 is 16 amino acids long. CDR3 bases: TGTGCCAGCAGTTTGGACAGCGGATATAGCAATCAGCCCCAGCATTTT. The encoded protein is CASSLDSGYSNQPQHF.

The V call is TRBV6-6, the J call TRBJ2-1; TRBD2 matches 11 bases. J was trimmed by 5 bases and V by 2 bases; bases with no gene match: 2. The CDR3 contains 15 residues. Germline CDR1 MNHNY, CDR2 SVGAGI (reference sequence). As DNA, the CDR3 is TGTGCCAGCAGTTACATAGCGGGAGGGGACAATGAGCAGTTCTTC. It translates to CASSYIAGGDNEQFF.

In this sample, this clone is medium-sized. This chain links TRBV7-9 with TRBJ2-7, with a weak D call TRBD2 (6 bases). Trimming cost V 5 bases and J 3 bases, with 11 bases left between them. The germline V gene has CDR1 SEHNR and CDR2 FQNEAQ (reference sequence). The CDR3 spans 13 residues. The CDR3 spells CASSLGLYYEQYF. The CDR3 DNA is TGTGCCAGCAGCCTGGGACTTTACTACGAGCAGTACTTC. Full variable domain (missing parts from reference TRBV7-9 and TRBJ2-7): DTGVSQNPRHKITKRGQNVTFRCDPISEHNRLYWYRQTLGQGPEFLTYFQNEAQLEKSRLLSDRFSAERPKGSFSTLEIQRTEQGDSAMYLCASSLGLYYEQYFGPGTRLTVT.

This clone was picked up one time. The DNA of the CDR3 is TGTGCCAGCACTGACAGAACCTACGAGCAGTACTTC. Protein: CASTDRTYEQYF. The rearrangement links TRBV6-5 to TRBJ2-7; TRBD1 might be the D (5 bases). CDR3 length: 12 residues. Trimming stripped 7 bases from V and 2 bases from J, with 9 bases between. Per germline, CDR1 MNHEY and CDR2 SVGAGI.

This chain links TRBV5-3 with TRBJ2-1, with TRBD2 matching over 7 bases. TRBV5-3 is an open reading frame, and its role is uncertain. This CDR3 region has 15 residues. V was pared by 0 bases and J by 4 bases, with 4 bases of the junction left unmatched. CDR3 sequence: CARSLEGGKYNEQFF. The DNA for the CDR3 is TGTGCCAGAAGCTTGGAGGGAGGGAAGTACAATGAGCAGTTCTTC.

The CDR3 protein is CASKWTESSYEQYF. DNA for the CDR3: TGTGCCAGCAAGTGGACGGAAAGCTCCTACGAGCAGTACTTC. The chain employs TRBV2 and TRBJ2-7; D unclear. In germline, CDR1 is SNHLY, CDR2 FYNNEI. V lost 7 bases and J 0 bases, leaving 13 bases between the germline ends. This CDR3 is 14 amino acids long.

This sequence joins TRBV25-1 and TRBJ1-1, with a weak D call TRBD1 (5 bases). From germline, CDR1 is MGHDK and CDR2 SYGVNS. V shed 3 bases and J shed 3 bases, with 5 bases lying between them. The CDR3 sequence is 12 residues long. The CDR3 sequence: CASSDRDTEAFF. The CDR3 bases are TGTGCCAGCAGTGACAGGGACACTGAAGCTTTCTTT.

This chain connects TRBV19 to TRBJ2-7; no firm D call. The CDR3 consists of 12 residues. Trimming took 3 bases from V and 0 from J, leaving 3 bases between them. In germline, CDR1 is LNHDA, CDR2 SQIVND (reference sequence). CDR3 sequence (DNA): TGTGCCAGTAGTATGAACTCCTACGAGCAGTACTTC. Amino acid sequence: CASSMNSYEQYF. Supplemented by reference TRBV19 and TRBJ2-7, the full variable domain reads DGGITQSPKYLFRKEGQNVTLSCEQNLNHDAMYWYRQDPGQGLRLIYYSQIVNDFQKGDIAEGYSVSREKKESFPLTVTSAQKNPTAFYLCASSMNSYEQYFGPGTRLTVT.

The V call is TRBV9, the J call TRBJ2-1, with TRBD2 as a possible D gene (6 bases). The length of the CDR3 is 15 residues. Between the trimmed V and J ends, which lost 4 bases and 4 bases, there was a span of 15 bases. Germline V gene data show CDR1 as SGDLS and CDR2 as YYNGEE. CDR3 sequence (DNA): TGTGCCAGCAGCCTCCCCGGGACTTTATACAATGAGCAGTTCTTC. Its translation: CASSLPGTLYNEQFF.

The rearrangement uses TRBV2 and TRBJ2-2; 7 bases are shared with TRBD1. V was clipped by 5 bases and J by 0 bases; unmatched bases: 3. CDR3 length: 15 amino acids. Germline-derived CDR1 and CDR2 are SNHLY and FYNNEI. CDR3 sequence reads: CASSKGTANTGELFF. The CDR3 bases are TGTGCCAGCAGTAAGGGGACAGCGAACACCGGGGAGCTGTTTTTT.

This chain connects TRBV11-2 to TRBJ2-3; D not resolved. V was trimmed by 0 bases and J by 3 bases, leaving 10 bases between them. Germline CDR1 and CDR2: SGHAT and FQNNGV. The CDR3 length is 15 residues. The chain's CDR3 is CASSLDPMGTDTQYF. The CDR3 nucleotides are TGTGCCAGCAGCTTAGATCCCATGGGAACAGATACGCAGTATTTT. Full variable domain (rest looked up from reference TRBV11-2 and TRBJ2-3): EAGVAQSPRYKIIEKRQSVAFWCNPISGHATLYWYQQILGQGPKLLIQFQNNGVVDDSQLPKDRFSAERLKGVDSTLKIQPAKLEDSAVYLCASSLDPMGTDTQYFGPGTRLTVL.

The CDR3 protein is CASSTTSGKSYEQYF. CDR3 sequence (DNA): TGTGCCAGCAGTACGACTAGCGGGAAATCCTACGAGCAGTACTTC. The chain carries TRBV27 and TRBJ2-7; 11 nucleotides agree with TRBD2. V was pared by 5 bases and J by 1 base, with 4 bases of the junction left unmatched. CDR1 MNHEY and CDR2 SMNVEV come from the germline V gene (reference sequence). The CDR3 contains 15 residues.

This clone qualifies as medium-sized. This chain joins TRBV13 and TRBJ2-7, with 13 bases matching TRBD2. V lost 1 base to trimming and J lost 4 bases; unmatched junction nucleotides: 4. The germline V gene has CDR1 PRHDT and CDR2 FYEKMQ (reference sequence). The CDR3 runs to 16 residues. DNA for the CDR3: TGTGCCAGCAGCTTAGCCACTAGCGGGAGGGCTTACGAGCAGTACTTC. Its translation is CASSLATSGRAYEQYF.

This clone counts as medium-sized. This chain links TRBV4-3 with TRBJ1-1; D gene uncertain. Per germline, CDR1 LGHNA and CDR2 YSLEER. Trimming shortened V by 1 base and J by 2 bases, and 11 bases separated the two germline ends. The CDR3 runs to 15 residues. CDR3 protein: CASSQGLHSNTEAFF. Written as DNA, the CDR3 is TGCGCCAGCAGCCAAGGTCTTCACAGCAACACTGAAGCTTTCTTT.

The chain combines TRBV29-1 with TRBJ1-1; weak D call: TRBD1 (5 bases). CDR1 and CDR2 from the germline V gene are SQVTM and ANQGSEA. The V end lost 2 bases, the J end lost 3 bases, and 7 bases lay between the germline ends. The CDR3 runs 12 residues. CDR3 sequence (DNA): TGCAGCGTTGAATTGGGGGACACTGAAGCTTTCTTT. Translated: CSVELGDTEAFF.

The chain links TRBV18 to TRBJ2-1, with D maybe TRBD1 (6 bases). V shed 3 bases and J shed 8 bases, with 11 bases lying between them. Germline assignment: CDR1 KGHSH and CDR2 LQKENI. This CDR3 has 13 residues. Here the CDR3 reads CASSPTGYYEQFF. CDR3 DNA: TGTGCCAGCTCACCCACAGGGTATTATGAGCAGTTCTTC.

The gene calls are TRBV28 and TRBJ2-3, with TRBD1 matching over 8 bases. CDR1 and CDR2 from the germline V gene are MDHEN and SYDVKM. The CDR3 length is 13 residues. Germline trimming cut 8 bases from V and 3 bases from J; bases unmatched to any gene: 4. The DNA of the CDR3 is TGTGCCAGCCGAACAGGGGGGACAGATACGCAGTATTTT. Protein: CASRTGGTDTQYF.

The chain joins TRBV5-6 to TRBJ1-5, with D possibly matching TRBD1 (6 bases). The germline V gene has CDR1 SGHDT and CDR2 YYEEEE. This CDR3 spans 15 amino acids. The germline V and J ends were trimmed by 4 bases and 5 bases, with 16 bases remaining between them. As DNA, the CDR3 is TGTGCCAGCAGCGTTGCCCGCAGGGGCCATCAGCCCCAGCATTTT. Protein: CASSVARRGHQPQHF.

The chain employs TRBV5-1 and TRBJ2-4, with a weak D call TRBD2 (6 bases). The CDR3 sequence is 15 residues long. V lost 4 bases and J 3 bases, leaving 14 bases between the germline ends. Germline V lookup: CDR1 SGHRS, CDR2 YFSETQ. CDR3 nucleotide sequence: TGCGCCAGCAGCGCTGGGACCGGGGGCAAAAACATTCAGTACTTC. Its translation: CASSAGTGGKNIQYF.